This T cell receptor (beta chain) was profiled in a study of cytomegalovirus exposure and HLA in healthy donors. The overall study: As an earlier analysis found, 150 million to 200 million T cells yielded approximately 100 million unique TCR beta sequences.

The PCR had 60 Vbeta and 13 Jbeta primers. Method: immunoSEQ multiplex PCR; TCRdb's copy keeps in-frame clones and lacks some. The repertoire holds some 180,000 clones, with roughly 80% as singletons. To note about this clone: Its cognate antigen is unknown.

Findings and limits, study-wide: Some TCR beta chains (164 of them) were listed as cytomegalovirus-associated. DRB1 showed the most TCR associations and HLA-C the fewest in a later analysis, as rates varied by HLA locus. In a later analysis, a missense DCLRE1C variant was linked to TCR beta V- and J-gene trimming.

The V and J ends lost 4 bases and 4 bases, in that order; junction bases with no gene match: 9. The CDR3 runs 16 residues. Germline CDR1 and CDR2: MNHEY and SMNVEV (reference sequence). The TCR sequence derives from a woman aged 18-30 years in good health and CMV-seronegative. Sequencing used PBMCs. The chain uses TRBV27 and TRBJ1-5; 8 bases fit TRBD1. This CDR3 reads CASSSRTGTINQPQHF. CDR3 sequence (DNA): TGTGCCAGCAGTTCCCGGACAGGGACGATAAATCAGCCCCAGCATTTT.